Sequencing of this T cell receptor (beta chain) was carried out in a study of regulatory T cells in long-lasting Graves disease. This CDR3 contains 16 residues. J lost 3 bases, V lost 1 base, and 9 bases had no gene match. Germline V gene data show CDR1 as SGHDT and CDR2 as YYEEEE. This clonotype was detected ten times or more. Construction of TCR beta libraries relied on iRepertoire HTBI primers and on Arm-PCR targeting CDR3 regions. TCRdb reprocessed the multiplex PCR reads via MiXCR and lists one record per CDR3 protein. Seen here are about 220,000 distinct CDR3 sequences, less than 20% observed once, and the top ten hold roughly 10%. Specified time point: newly diagnosed GD, antithyroid drugs for less than 3 months. PBMC RNA served as the TCR library source. EDTA tubes were used for drawing 8 to 9 milliliters of peripheral blood. This same sample was also taken into another study, of T cells in Graves' hyperthyroidism and ophthalmopathy. As that report states: Ophthalmopathy was identified by the model a median about 6.8 months ahead of onset.

The chain has TRBV5-6 and TRBJ2-7, with TRBD2 matching over 8 bases. The starting material was peripheral blood mononuclear cells (PBMCs), obtained at new diagnosis, from a patient treated with antithyroid drugs. The TCR was taken from a woman in her twenties or thirties with Graves disease. The CDR3 sequence is CASSLPRGGGSYEQYF. The CDR3 nucleotides are TGTGCCAGCAGCTTGCCCCGGGGCGGGGGGAGCTACGAGCAGTACTTC.